This is a list of T cell receptor beta chains from one sample in a study of blood T cell repertoires in COVID-19. Assay: immunoSEQ multiplex PCR; the TCRdb copy retains only in-frame clones and omits some. There are 100,000 to 150,000 clones in the sample; just under 90% occur only once, and roughly 2.1% lies in the top ten. Sequencing input: peripheral blood. The origin of the receptors is a woman in her forties or fifties with acute or convalescent COVID-19. Each CDR3 is given without its conserved first and last residue. Fields, in order: J gene, V gene, CDR3 length, CDR3 protein.

TRBJ1-1	TRBV19	13	ASSTQGQGLSKAF
TRBJ2-3	TRBV7-3	12	ASSLIGGTDTQY
TRBJ1-6	TRBV13	12	ASSLAQGNSPLH
TRBJ2-7	TRBV7-2	13	ASSLDRGHSYEQY
TRBJ2-3	TRBV19	12	ASSWSSETDTQY
TRBJ1-1	TRBV6-5	13	ANSYSEQTNTEAF
TRBJ1-2	TRBV11-3	11	ASSLSTNYGYT
TRBJ1-2	TRBV5-4	12	ASSQTWASYGYT
TRBJ2-7	TRBV4-3	13	ASSQDHQGSYEQY
TRBJ1-2	TRBV3-1/TRBV3-2	13	ASSQGRGTNYGYT
TRBJ1-2	TRBV20-1	9	SARRELGYT
TRBJ2-7	TRBV11-3	11	ASSPQGSYEQY
TRBJ1-2	TRBV10-3	11	AITTGSLDGYT
TRBJ1-2	TRBV5-4	12	ASSPGTGGRGYT
TRBJ1-6	TRBV28	10	ASSRVNSPLH
TRBJ1-2	TRBV6-5	10	ASSRTGDGYT
TRBJ1-3	TRBV11-2	15	ASSLNTGSISGNTIY
TRBJ2-7	TRBV2	12	ASSQGGSSYEQY
TRBJ2-3	TRBV9	14	ASSVEGRGYTDTQY
TRBJ1-1	TRBV2	10	ASKRQPTEAF
TRBJ2-1	TRBV10-3	12	AITRDQGGSEQF
TRBJ2-5	TRBV5-1	14	ASSPQGRAPQETQY
TRBJ1-4	TRBV18	15	ASSPPLPGQGDEKLF
TRBJ2-7	TRBV5-4	14	ASSFGSEDRTYEQY
TRBJ1-6	TRBV30	9	AFGRNSPLH
TRBJ2-3	TRBV7-2	12	ASSLTGGTDTQY
TRBJ1-1	TRBV7-7	11	ASSPMRGTEAF
TRBJ2-3	TRBV27	13	ASSLMGTSGSTQY
TRBJ1-4	TRBV2	10	ASRQGGEKLF
TRBJ2-2	TRBV25-1	13	ASRRTEDNTGELF
TRBJ1-2	TRBV10-1	11	ASSESTSYGYT
TRBJ1-5	TRBV11-2	13	AIDPGGGSNQPQH
TRBJ1-2	TRBV19	13	ASSTGTGGNYGYT
TRBJ1-1	TRBV6-2/TRBV6-3	11	ASSYLANTEAF
TRBJ1-2	TRBV12-3/TRBV12-4	11	ASSLGTDYGYT
TRBJ1-3	TRBV5-1	14	ASSLAGGRWGNTIY
TRBJ2-5	TRBV2	13	ASRAGTSGQETQY
TRBJ1-1	TRBV5-5	13	ASSLGRGQNTEAF
TRBJ1-1	TRBV19	14	ASSARQALGRTEAF
TRBJ2-3	TRBV19	14	ASSGMIGTGYDTQY
TRBJ1-1	TRBV29-1	17	SVESPIGTTTGLNTEAF
TRBJ2-5	TRBV25-1	12	ASSVGQGQETQY
TRBJ1-2	TRBV7-9	14	ASSSTTGAGHYGYT
TRBJ2-7	TRBV30	10	AWSVSGDEQY